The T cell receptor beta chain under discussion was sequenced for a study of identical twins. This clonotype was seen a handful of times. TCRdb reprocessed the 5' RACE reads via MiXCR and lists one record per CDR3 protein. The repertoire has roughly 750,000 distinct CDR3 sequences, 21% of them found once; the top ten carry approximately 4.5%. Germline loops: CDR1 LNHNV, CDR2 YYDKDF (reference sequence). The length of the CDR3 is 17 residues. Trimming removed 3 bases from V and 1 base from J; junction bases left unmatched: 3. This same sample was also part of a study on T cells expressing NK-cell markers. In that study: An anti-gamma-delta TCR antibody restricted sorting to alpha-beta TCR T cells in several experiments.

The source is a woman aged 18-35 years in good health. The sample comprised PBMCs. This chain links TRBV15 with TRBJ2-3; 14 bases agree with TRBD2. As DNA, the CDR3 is TGTGCCACCAGCAGTCCGGGACTAGCGGGGGGCACAGATACGCAGTATTTT. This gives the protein CATSSPGLAGGTDTQYF.